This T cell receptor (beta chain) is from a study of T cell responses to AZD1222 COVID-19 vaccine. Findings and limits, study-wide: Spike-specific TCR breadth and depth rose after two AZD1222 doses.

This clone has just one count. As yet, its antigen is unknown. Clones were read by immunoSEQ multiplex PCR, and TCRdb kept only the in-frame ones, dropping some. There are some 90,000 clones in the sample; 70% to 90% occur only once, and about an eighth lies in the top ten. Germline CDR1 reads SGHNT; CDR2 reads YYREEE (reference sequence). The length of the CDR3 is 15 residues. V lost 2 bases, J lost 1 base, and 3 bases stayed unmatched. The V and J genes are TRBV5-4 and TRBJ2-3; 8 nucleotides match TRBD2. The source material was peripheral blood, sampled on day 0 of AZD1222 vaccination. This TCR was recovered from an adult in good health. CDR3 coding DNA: TGTGCCAGCAGCTTAGCGGGGGCCCGCACAGATACGCAGTATTTT. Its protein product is CASSLAGARTDTQYF.